A single sample is the source of the 10 T cell receptor beta chains below, sequenced in a study of blood T cell repertoires in COVID-19. The protocol was immunoSEQ multiplex PCR, while the TCRdb copy is restricted to in-frame clones and leaves out a portion. This sample carries just over 250,000 clones, 88% of them seen once, and the ten largest clones take roughly 4%. The sequenced sample consisted of peripheral blood. These receptors originate from a man between 60 and 75 years old who had recovered from COVID-19.

This chain links TRBV19 with TRBJ1-2, with 7 positions matching TRBD1. Germline-derived CDR1 and CDR2 are LNHDA and SQIVND (reference sequence). V gave up 3 bases and J gave up 2 bases; unmatched junction bases: 6. The CDR3 is made up of 15 amino acids. CDR3 DNA: TGTGCCAGTAGTATCCGACAGGGACCGAACTATGGCTACACCTTC. This encodes CASSIRQGPNYGYTF.

This clone was seen a single time. The chain is built from TRBV11-2 and TRBJ2-5; 9 bases map to TRBD2. The CDR3 contains 17 residues. J lost 2 bases, V lost 0 bases, and 7 bases had no gene match. Germline CDR1 reads SGHAT; CDR2 reads FQNNGV. The CDR3 spells CASSLDGARGGQETQYF. Written as DNA, the CDR3 is TGTGCCAGCAGCTTAGACGGGGCGCGGGGGGGACAAGAGACCCAGTACTTC. Filled out from reference TRBV11-2 and TRBJ2-5, the complete variable domain reads EAGVAQSPRYKIIEKRQSVAFWCNPISGHATLYWYQQILGQGPKLLIQFQNNGVVDDSQLPKDRFSAERLKGVDSTLKIQPAKLEDSAVYLCASSLDGARGGQETQYFGPGTRLLVL.

The CDR3 DNA sequence: TGCGCCAGCAGAGGCCAGGGGGCCTTTGGCTACACCTTC. It translates to CASRGQGAFGYTF. The J gene is TRBJ1-2, the V gene TRBV10-1, with 8 bases aligning to TRBD1. Germline V CDR1 and CDR2: WNHNN, SYGVQD (reference sequence). There are 13 residues in the CDR3. Trimming took 6 bases from V and 7 from J; bases not matched to a gene: 7.

The chain carries TRBV19 and TRBJ1-5; TRBD1 matches 7 bases. CDR3 length equals 14 residues. Trimming took 6 bases from V and 7 from J; bases not matched to a gene: 9. Germline V gives CDR1 LNHDA, CDR2 SQIVND (reference sequence). CDR3 coding DNA: TGTGCCAGTAGCACGCAGGGGGGAGTACAGCCCCAGCATTTT. Amino acid sequence: CASSTQGGVQPQHF.

This clone appeared a few times. V usage is TRBV5-4 and J usage is TRBJ1-6, with D perhaps TRBD1 (6 bases). Trimming stripped 0 bases from V and 7 bases from J, with 14 bases between. Per the germline V gene, CDR1 is SGHNT and CDR2 is YYREEE (reference sequence). This CDR3 has 16 amino acids. The CDR3: CASSLAKQGANSPLHF. In nucleotides, the CDR3 is TGTGCCAGCAGCTTGGCCAAACAGGGCGCGAATTCACCCCTCCACTTT.

The rearrangement uses TRBV10-3 and TRBJ1-1; 8 bases are shared with TRBD1. The CDR3 length is 13 residues. V lost 10 bases to trimming and J lost 1 base; unmatched junction nucleotides: 5. Germline CDR1 and CDR2: ENHRY and SYGVKD. The CDR3 bases are TGTGCCACCGACAGGGGAGCGAACACTGAAGCTTTCTTT. Encoded protein: CATDRGANTEAFF.

The rearrangement joins TRBV11-2 to TRBJ2-7, with TRBD1 matching over 11 bases. Trimming removed 5 bases from V and 3 bases from J; junction bases left unmatched: 9. The CDR3 runs to 16 residues. The germline V gene has CDR1 SGHAT and CDR2 FQNNGV. The CDR3: CASSIQGTGGFYEQYF. The CDR3 nucleotides read TGTGCCAGCAGCATACAGGGGACAGGGGGTTTCTACGAGCAGTACTTC.

This rearrangement joins TRBV6-5 to TRBJ1-2, with 9 bases lining up with TRBD1. The germline V gene has CDR1 MNHEY and CDR2 SVGAGI. V gave up 0 bases and J gave up 8 bases; unmatched junction bases: 7. The CDR3 loop spans 15 amino acids. CDR3 nucleotides: TGTGCCAGCAGTTACTCTAGGACAGGGGTTGGAGGCTACACCTTC. It encodes CASSYSRTGVGGYTF.

The chain couples TRBV4-2 to TRBJ1-5, with D hard to call. V was trimmed by 0 bases and J by 7 bases, leaving 16 bases between them. The germline V gene encodes CDR1 LGHNA and CDR2 YNFKEQ. This CDR3 spans 16 amino acids. The CDR3 DNA sequence: TGTGCCAGCAGCCAAGATTTGAGGGAGTATTTCCAGCCCCAGCATTTT. The encoded protein is CASSQDLREYFQPQHF.

The chain recombines TRBV12-3 or TRBV12-4 with TRBJ1-1; unclear D gene. This CDR3 spans 11 amino acids. Trimming stripped 6 bases from V and 4 bases from J, with 6 bases between. The CDR3 loop reads CASRYSTEAFF. The CDR3, as DNA: TGTGCCAGCAGGTACTCCACTGAAGCTTTCTTT.